Each of the 7 T cell receptor beta chains below was sequenced from the same sample in a study of identical twins. Each CDR3 protein is one row after TCRdb ran MiXCR on the 5' RACE reads. Of about 520,000 distinct CDR3 sequences in the sample, under 25% were seen once. These data also featured in a second study, about T cells expressing NK-cell markers.

Material for sequencing was CD4+ T cells sorted from blood. The receptor source for this set is a woman younger than 35 in good health.

The chain joins TRBV12-3 or TRBV12-4 to TRBJ1-6; no clear D. V lost 3 bases to trimming and J lost 10 bases, with 7 bases between them. The CDR3 has 12 residues. This CDR3 reads CASSFLRSPLHF. DNA for the CDR3: TGTGCCAGCAGTTTTTTGCGGTCACCCCTCCACTTT.

This clonotype was observed a handful of times. The chain carries TRBV7-9 and TRBJ2-7; the D gene could be TRBD1 or TRBD2 (5 bases each). Germline-derived CDR1 and CDR2 are SEHNR and FQNEAQ (reference sequence). V dropped 3 bases and J dropped 5 bases, with 17 bases sitting between them. The CDR3 is 15 residues long. The CDR3 sequence is CASSLTLRDLHEQYF. The CDR3 nucleotides are TGTGCCAGCAGCTTGACCCTCCGGGACCTCCACGAGCAGTACTTC.

V gene TRBV6-5 combines with J gene TRBJ2-7; TRBD1 aligns across 7 bases. The CDR3 totals 18 residues. V was clipped by 0 bases and J by 2 bases; unmatched bases: 13. Germline CDR1 is MNHEY and CDR2 is SVGAGI. The CDR3 nucleotides read TGTGCCAGCAGTTACTCAAATTTCGCCAGGGGGAACCCCTACGAGCAGTACTTC. As protein: CASSYSNFARGNPYEQYF.

The J gene is TRBJ2-5, the V gene TRBV5-1; D might be TRBD1 (5 bases). With 0 bases removed from V and 4 bases from J, the gap between germline ends came to 10 bases. The CDR3 runs to 14 residues. Germline CDR1 and CDR2: SGHRS and YFSETQ. The CDR3 loop reads CASSLGQSLETQYF. The CDR3 DNA sequence: TGCGCCAGCAGCTTGGGACAGAGCCTAGAGACCCAGTACTTC.

This clonotype was seen a handful of times. The gene calls are TRBV12-3 or TRBV12-4 and TRBJ2-2; 7 positions agree with TRBD1. This CDR3 has 16 residues. Trimming cost V 6 bases and J 5 bases; bases outside gene matches: 12. CDR3 nucleotide sequence: TGTGCCAGCAGCCCCACGGGACAGTCGATAACCGGGGAGCTGTTTTTT. It yields the protein CASSPTGQSITGELFF.

The genes are TRBV20-1 and TRBJ1-3; D is ambiguous. Germline loops: CDR1 DFQATT, CDR2 SNEGSKA (reference sequence). V lost 2 bases to trimming and J lost 4 bases, with 6 bases between them. The CDR3 runs 12 residues. CDR3 sequence reads: CSARYEGNTIYF. CDR3 sequence (DNA): TGCAGTGCTAGATACGAGGGAAACACCATATATTTT.

This clonotype turned up a few times. The rearrangement links TRBV5-1 to TRBJ2-7; D possibly corresponds to TRBD1 (5 bases). The germline V gene encodes CDR1 SGHRS and CDR2 YFSETQ. V dropped 0 bases and J dropped 6 bases, with 13 bases sitting between them. The CDR3 length is 14 residues. The DNA for the CDR3 is TGCGCCAGCAGCTTGGGCCAGGGATTTGGCGAGCAGTACTTC. Its protein product is CASSLGQGFGEQYF. Complete variable domain (other parts from reference TRBV5-1 and TRBJ2-7): KAGVTQTPRYLIKTRGQQVTLSCSPISGHRSVSWYQQTPGQGLQFLFEYFSETQRNKGNFPGRFSGRQFSNSRSEMNVSTLELGDSALYLCASSLGQGFGEQYFGPGTRLTVT.